This entry lists 17 T cell receptor beta chains sequenced from one sample in a study of CXCR3-negative and CXCR3-positive naive CD8 T cells. The study's findings and limits: Researchers report that CXCR3-positive naive cells carry more hydrophobic TRB CDR3s than CXCR3-negative naive cells.

Their recognized antigens are unknown. Researchers prepared the TRB cDNA libraries using 5' RACE with UMI labels. From its re-call of the 5' RACE reads, TCRdb lists each CDR3 protein once, without DNA. Its table lists roughly 110,000 distinct CDR3 sequences. Sequencing input: naive CXCR3+ CD8+ T cells from blood. Stated subset: CD45RO-CCR7+CD27+CD95- naive CD8+ T cells expressing CXCR3 (TNR3+). The receptors were gathered from a human donor in good health. Some clones in this sample may be carry-over from other donors' samples.

V is TRBV15 and J is TRBJ2-7. Germline V gene sequence: CDR1 LNHNV, CDR2 YYDKDF (reference sequence). CDR3 length: 13 amino acids. This CDR3 reads CATSIGSTYEQYF. Based on the CDR3 plus reference TRBV15 and TRBJ2-7, the full variable domain is DAMVIQNPRYQVTQFGKPVTLSCSQTLNHNVMYWYQQKSSQAPKLLFHYYDKDFNNEADTPDNFQSRRPNTSFCFLDIRSPGLGDTAMYLCATSIGSTYEQYFGPGTRLTVT.

This chain connects TRBV5-5 to TRBJ1-1. The CDR3 is 14 amino acids. Germline lookup yields CDR1 SGHKS and CDR2 YYEKEE (reference sequence). CDR3 residues: CASSGDAAATEAFF.

The V call is TRBV11-3, the J call TRBJ2-7; TCRdb names TRBD2, which stays unverified in the absence of DNA. CDR1 is SGHNT and CDR2 is YENEEA in the germline V gene. The CDR3 length is 13 residues. CDR3: CASSPALGYEQYF.

The rearrangement joins TRBV7-2 to TRBJ2-3. This CDR3 has 13 residues. CDR1 is SGHTA, CDR2 FQGNSA, per germline. CDR3 sequence: CASSLDLPDTQYF. The whole variable domain, remainder taken from reference TRBV7-2 and TRBJ2-3, is GAGVSQSPSNKVTEKGKDVELRCDPISGHTALYWYRQSLGQGLEFLIYFQGNSAPDKSGLPSDRFSAERTGGSVSTLTIQRTQQEDSAVYLCASSLDLPDTQYFGPGTRLTVL.

The chain recombines TRBV20-1 with TRBJ1-1. CDR3 length: 11 amino acids. Germline assignment: CDR1 DFQATT and CDR2 SNEGSKA (reference sequence). CDR3 sequence reads: CSESTNTEAFF.

This rearrangement joins TRBV28 to TRBJ1-6; lacking DNA, the TRBD1 call made by TCRdb goes unchecked. Germline V gene lookup returns CDR1 MDHEN and CDR2 SYDVKM. This CDR3 spans 16 amino acids. The CDR3 loop reads CASSSPKTGPNSPLHF.

The J gene is TRBJ2-1, the V gene TRBV20-1; the TCRdb call, TRBD2, lacks DNA for checking. Germline CDR1 is DFQATT and CDR2 is SNEGSKA (reference sequence). The CDR3 runs to 18 residues. The CDR3 sequence is CSARDVGQLAGWYNEQFF.

The chain is built from TRBV7-9 and TRBJ1-2; lacking DNA, the TRBD1 call made by TCRdb goes unchecked. The CDR3 totals 13 residues. Germline CDR1 reads SEHNR; CDR2 reads FQNEAQ (reference sequence). The CDR3 sequence: CASSTWTDYGYTF.

The rearrangement uses TRBV3-1 and TRBJ2-2. The CDR3 has 17 residues. CDR1 and CDR2 (germline): LGHDT, YNNKEL (reference sequence). The CDR3 loop is CASSQRGVLGNTGELFF.

J is TRBJ1-1 and V is TRBV7-9. Looked up from germline, CDR1 is SEHNR and CDR2 is FQNEAQ (reference sequence). The length of the CDR3 is 14 residues. CDR3 sequence: CASSYGTENTEAFF.

The chain combines TRBV30 with TRBJ2-7; TCRdb's assignment of TRBD1 cannot be checked, as there is no DNA. This CDR3 contains 13 residues. Germline V lookup: CDR1 GTSNPN, CDR2 SVGIG (reference sequence). The chain's CDR3 is CAWSVLSGSEQYF.

V is TRBV9 and J is TRBJ1-1. Germline V gene sequence: CDR1 SGDLS, CDR2 YYNGEE. The CDR3 consists of 13 residues. CDR3 region: CASRPQGNTEAFF.

This rearrangement joins TRBV28 to TRBJ2-7. CDR1 MDHEN and CDR2 SYDVKM come from the germline V gene. The length of the CDR3 is 15 residues. CDR3 amino acids: CASSFSDGLPYEQYF.

The V and J genes are TRBV27 and TRBJ1-5. The CDR3 sequence is 14 residues long. Germline V gene lookup returns CDR1 MNHEY and CDR2 SMNVEV (reference sequence). The CDR3: CASSLLASNQPQHF.

The chain carries TRBV5-1 and TRBJ2-7; absent DNA, TCRdb's TRBD2 call cannot be checked. Germline assignment: CDR1 SGHRS and CDR2 YFSETQ. There are 16 residues in the CDR3. The CDR3 reads CASSQEPGLAGGEQYF.

V usage is TRBV6-5 and J usage is TRBJ2-6. The germline V gene has CDR1 MNHEY and CDR2 SVGAGI. The length of the CDR3 is 15 residues. CDR3 loop: CASSYFGSGANVLTF.

The chain has TRBV9 and TRBJ1-1. CDR3 length: 13 residues. Germline CDR1 reads SGDLS; CDR2 reads YYNGEE. The CDR3 protein is CASSVDGETEAFF.